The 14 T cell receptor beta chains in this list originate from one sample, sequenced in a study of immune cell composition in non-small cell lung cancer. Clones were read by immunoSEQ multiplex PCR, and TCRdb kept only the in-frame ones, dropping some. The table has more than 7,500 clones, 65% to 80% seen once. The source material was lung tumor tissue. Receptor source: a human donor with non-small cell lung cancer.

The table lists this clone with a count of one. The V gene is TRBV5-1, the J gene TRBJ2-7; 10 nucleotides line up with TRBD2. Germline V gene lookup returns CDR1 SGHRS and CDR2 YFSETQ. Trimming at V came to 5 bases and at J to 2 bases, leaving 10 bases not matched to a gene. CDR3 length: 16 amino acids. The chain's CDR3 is CASRDERGGRAYEQYF. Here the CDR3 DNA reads TGCGCCAGCAGAGATGAGCGGGGGGGCAGAGCCTACGAGCAGTACTTC. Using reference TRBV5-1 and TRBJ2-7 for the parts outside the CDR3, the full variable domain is KAGVTQTPRYLIKTRGQQVTLSCSPISGHRSVSWYQQTPGQGLQFLFEYFSETQRNKGNFPGRFSGRQFSNSRSEMNVSTLELGDSALYLCASRDERGGRAYEQYFGPGTRLTVT.

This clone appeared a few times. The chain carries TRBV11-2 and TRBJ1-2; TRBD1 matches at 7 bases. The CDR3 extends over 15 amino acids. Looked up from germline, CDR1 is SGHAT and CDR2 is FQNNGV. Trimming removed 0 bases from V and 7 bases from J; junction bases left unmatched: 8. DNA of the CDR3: TGTGCCAGCAGCTTAGAGTGGCAGGGGGTGGCTGGCTACACCTTC. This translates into CASSLEWQGVAGYTF.

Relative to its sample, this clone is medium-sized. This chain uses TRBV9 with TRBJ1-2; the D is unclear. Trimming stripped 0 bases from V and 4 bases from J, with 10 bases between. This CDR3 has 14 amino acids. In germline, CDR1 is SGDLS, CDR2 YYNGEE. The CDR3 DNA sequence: TGTGCCAGCAGCGTAGCCGGGGATAGCTATGGCTACACCTTC. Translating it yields CASSVAGDSYGYTF.

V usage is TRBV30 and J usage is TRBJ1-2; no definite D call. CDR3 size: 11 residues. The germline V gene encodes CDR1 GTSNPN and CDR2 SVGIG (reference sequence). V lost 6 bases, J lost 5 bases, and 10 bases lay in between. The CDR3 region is CACPGVYGYTF. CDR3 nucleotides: TGTGCCTGCCCCGGGGTTTATGGCTACACCTTC. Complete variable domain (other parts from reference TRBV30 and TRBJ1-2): SQTIHQWPATLVQPVGSPLSLECTVEGTSNPNLYWYRQAAGRGLQLLFYSVGIGQISSEVPQNLSASRPQDRQFILSSKKLLLSDSGFYLCACPGVYGYTFGSGTRLTVV.

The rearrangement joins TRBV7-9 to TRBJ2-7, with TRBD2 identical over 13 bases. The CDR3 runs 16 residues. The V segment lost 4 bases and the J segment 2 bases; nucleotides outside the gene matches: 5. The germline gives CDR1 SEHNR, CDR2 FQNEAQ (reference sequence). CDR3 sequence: CASSYTTSGGAYEQYF. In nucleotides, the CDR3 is TGTGCCAGCAGCTACACTACTAGCGGGGGGGCCTACGAGCAGTACTTC.

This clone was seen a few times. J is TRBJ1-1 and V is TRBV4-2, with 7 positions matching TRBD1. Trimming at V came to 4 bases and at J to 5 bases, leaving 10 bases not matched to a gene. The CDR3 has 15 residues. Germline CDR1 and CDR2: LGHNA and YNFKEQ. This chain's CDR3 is CASSPGRTGETEAFF. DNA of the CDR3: TGTGCCAGCAGCCCAGGGAGAACAGGGGAAACTGAAGCTTTCTTT.

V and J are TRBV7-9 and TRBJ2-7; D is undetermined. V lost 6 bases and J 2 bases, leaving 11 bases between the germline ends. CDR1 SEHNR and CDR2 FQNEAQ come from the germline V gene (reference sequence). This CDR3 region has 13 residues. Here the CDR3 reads CASSFGVAYEQYF. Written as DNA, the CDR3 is TGTGCCAGCAGTTTTGGGGTCGCCTACGAGCAGTACTTC.

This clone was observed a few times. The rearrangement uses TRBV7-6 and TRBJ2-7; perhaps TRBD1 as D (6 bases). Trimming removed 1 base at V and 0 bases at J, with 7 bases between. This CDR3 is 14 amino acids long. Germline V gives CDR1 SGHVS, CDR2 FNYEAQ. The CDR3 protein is CASSLGGPSYEQYF. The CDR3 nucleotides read TGTGCCAGCAGCTTAGGGGGGCCCTCCTACGAGCAGTACTTC.

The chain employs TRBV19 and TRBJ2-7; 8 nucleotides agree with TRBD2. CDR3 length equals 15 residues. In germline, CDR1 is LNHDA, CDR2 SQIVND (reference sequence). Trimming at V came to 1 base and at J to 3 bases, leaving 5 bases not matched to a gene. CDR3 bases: TGTGCCAGTAGTATAGTCAGCGGGGGATTCTACGAGCAGTACTTC. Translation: CASSIVSGGFYEQYF.

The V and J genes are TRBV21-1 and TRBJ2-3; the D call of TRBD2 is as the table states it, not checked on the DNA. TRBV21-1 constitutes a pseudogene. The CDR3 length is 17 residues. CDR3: CASSQTSGGSSTDTQYF. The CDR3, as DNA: TGTGCCAGCAGCCAGACTAGCGGGGGTTCTAGCACAGATACGCAGTATTTT.

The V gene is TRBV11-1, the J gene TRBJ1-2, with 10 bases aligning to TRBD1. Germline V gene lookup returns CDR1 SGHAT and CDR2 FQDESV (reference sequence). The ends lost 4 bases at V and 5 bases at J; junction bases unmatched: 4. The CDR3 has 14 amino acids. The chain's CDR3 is CASSSDRGKYGYTF. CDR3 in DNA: TGTGCCAGCAGCTCGGACAGGGGGAAGTATGGCTACACCTTC.

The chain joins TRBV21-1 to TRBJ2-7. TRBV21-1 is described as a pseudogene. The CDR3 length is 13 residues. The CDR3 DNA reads TGTGCCAGCATCAATGGGGGTTTCGACGAGCAGTACTTC. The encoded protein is CASINGGFDEQYF.

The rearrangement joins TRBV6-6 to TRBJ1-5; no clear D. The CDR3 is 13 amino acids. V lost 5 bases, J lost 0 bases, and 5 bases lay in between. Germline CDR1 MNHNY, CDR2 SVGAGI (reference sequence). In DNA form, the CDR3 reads TGTGCCAGCAGTACAAATAGCAATCAGCCCCAGCATTTT. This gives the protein CASSTNSNQPQHF.

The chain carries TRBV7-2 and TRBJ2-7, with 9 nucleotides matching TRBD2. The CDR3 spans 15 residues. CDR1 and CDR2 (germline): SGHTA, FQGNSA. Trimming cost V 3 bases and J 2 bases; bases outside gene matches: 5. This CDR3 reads CASSLRLAETYEQYF. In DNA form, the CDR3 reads TGTGCCAGCAGCTTGAGACTAGCGGAAACCTACGAGCAGTACTTC.